The 3 T cell receptor beta chains presented below share a single source sample, sequenced in a study of CD4 and CD8 cells across lung adenocarcinoma regions. From the PCR reads, TCRdb called clonotypes with MiXCR, one entry per CDR3 protein. The profile shows around 20,000 distinct CDR3 sequences, around 46% of them singletons. The source material was CD8+ T cells from the margin of a lung tumor. The source of these receptors is a male donor with lung adenocarcinoma. The CD4 and CD8 labels of this study may be unreliable.

Only a few counts were recorded for this clonotype. The chain uses TRBV6-1 and TRBJ2-5, with a tentative D call TRBD2 (6 bases). Between the trimmed V and J ends, which lost 0 bases and 12 bases, there was a span of 14 bases. CDR3 length: 13 residues. Germline V gives CDR1 MNHNS, CDR2 SASEGT. The CDR3 coding sequence is TGTGCCAGCAGTGAAGCGGCGGGACTGGCGGAGTACTTC. This sequence encodes CASSEAAGLAEYF.

This clonotype has a single count. The V and J genes are TRBV27 and TRBJ2-5, with 11 bases fitting TRBD2. The last part of the DNA fits TRBJ2-7 better; the J call may be wrong. Germline V gene data show CDR1 as MNHEY and CDR2 as SMNVEV (reference sequence). The CDR3 sequence is 15 residues long. The CDR3 spells CASRPLAGGPYEQYV. The DNA for the CDR3 is TGTGCCAGCCGCCCCCTAGCGGGAGGTCCCTACGAGCAGTACGTC.

This clonotype was detected a few times. The genes are TRBV27 and TRBJ2-1, with 12 nucleotides matching TRBD2. CDR1 and CDR2 (germline): MNHEY, SMNVEV (reference sequence). V dropped 5 bases and J dropped 15; count of bases not matched to a gene: 11. This CDR3 spans 14 amino acids. The DNA of the CDR3 is TGTGCCAGCAGTCCCGCTCGGACTAGCGGGACTCTGTTCTTC. This translates into CASSPARTSGTLFF.